This T cell receptor (beta chain) was profiled in a study of blood T cell repertoires in COVID-19. About the research overall: Sites across the United States, Italy and Spain contributed samples from acute and convalescent COVID-19. T cells, B-cell-depleted T cells, or PBMCs supplied cDNA or gDNA.

This CDR3 spans 15 amino acids. V lost 0 bases, J lost 4 bases, and 12 bases lay in between. CDR1 and CDR2 from the germline V gene are MNHEY and SVGAGI. Per the original methods: Reference gene primer amplification yielded estimated nucleated cell counts. The data were produced by immunoSEQ multiplex PCR, yet TCRdb's version contains in-frame clones alone and is incomplete. V and J calls and clone size follow that table, whereas D and trimming were derived from the DNA. The table records about 36,000 clones, around four fifths of them present only once. The V and J genes are TRBV6-5 and TRBJ1-1, with no clear D. The origin of this receptor is a human donor in a cohort sampled during active COVID-19. The sequencing sample was made of peripheral blood. CDR3 loop: CASSYSPGEGTEAFF. CDR3 DNA sequence: TGTGCCAGCAGTTACTCACCAGGCGAGGGCACTGAAGCTTTCTTT.